This T cell receptor beta chain was observed in a study of T cell clones after liver transplantation. Overall study context: Three of the eight recipients were HCV-positive; the rest had non-autoimmune, non-viral transplant indications.

Study-wide results and limits: In two subjects, few donor cells limited the measurable donor-reactive repertoire.

Sequencing used immunoSEQ multiplex PCR; TCRdb keeps in-frame clones, though not all of them. The sample has about 99,000 clones; 84% are singletons. Germline CDR1 SGHAT, CDR2 FQNNGV. V was cut by 5 bases and J by 11 bases, with 33 bases left in between. There are 18 residues in the CDR3. Remarks on this clone: Its antigen is undetermined.

The rearrangement links TRBV11-2 to TRBJ1-1; a possible D gene is TRBD1 (5 bases). The receptor comes from a human patient who received a liver transplant. Some of the T cells might come from the graft donor. The sample here was CD4+ T cells from blood, taken approximately 50 months after liver transplant. The CDR3 DNA follows: TGTGCCAGCAGCCACCTCCATACTATACAGGAAGGGCCACCCCCGGCTTTCTTT. As protein: CASSHLHTIQEGPPPAFF.